What follows are 17 T cell receptor beta chains derived from one specimen sequenced in a study of T cells in localized non-small cell lung cancer. The assay was immunoSEQ multiplex PCR, and TCRdb's table has in-frame clones only and misses some. The table shows 15,000 to 20,000 clones, with almost 85% occurring only once. Sequenced here: peripheral blood, sampled before any cancer treatment. All receptors come from a male donor older than 55 with stage I lung adenocarcinoma.

As DNA, the CDR3 is TGTGCCAGCAGACCGGGACTTACGCTTTATGGCTACACCTTC. Translating gives CASRPGLTLYGYTF. The chain is built from TRBV2 and TRBJ1-2; TRBD1 is a possible D gene (5 bases). The CDR3 spans 14 residues. Between the trimmed V and J ends, which lost 6 bases and 5 bases, there was a span of 16 bases. Germline V CDR1 and CDR2: SNHLY, FYNNEI.

The chain recombines TRBV9 with TRBJ2-3, with 8 bases matching TRBD2. CDR3 length: 20 residues. V lost 0 bases and J lost 0; bases outside the gene matches: 15. Germline loops: CDR1 SGDLS, CDR2 YYNGEE. Written as DNA, the CDR3 is TGTGCCAGCAGCGTAGGGAACGGAGAAAGCGGGAGAACTAGCACAGATACGCAGTATTTT. Translated: CASSVGNGESGRTSTDTQYF.

The J gene is TRBJ1-2, the V gene TRBV19; 7 bases are a match to TRBD1. Germline V lookup: CDR1 LNHDA, CDR2 SQIVND (reference sequence). The CDR3 is 16 amino acids. Trimming removed 4 bases from V and 0 bases from J; junction bases left unmatched: 8. The CDR3 sequence: CASSKTDRQANYGYTF. The CDR3 DNA reads as TGTGCCAGTAGTAAAACGGACAGGCAAGCTAACTATGGCTACACCTTC.

The chain is built from TRBV28 and TRBJ2-3, with D tentatively TRBD2 (5 bases). CDR3 length equals 12 residues. The V end lost 7 bases, the J end lost 5 bases, and 10 bases lay between the germline ends. The germline gives CDR1 MDHEN, CDR2 SYDVKM. Here the CDR3 reads CASTRGLDTQYF. CDR3 nucleotide sequence: TGTGCCAGCACCCGAGGGCTAGATACGCAGTATTTT.

The rearrangement links TRBV7-9 to TRBJ1-4, with 9 bases fitting TRBD1. The CDR3 loop spans 18 amino acids. Trimming removed 5 bases from V and 6 bases from J; junction bases left unmatched: 16. Germline values: CDR1 SEHNR, CDR2 FQNEAQ (reference sequence). The CDR3 sequence: CASSTPGQGGTRDEKLFF. DNA for the CDR3: TGTGCCAGCAGCACCCCGGGACAGGGTGGAACACGGGATGAAAAACTGTTTTTT.

This clone was seen just once. J is TRBJ2-1 and V is TRBV5-8; the match to TRBD1 covers 7 bases. This CDR3 is 15 amino acids long. Germline V gene data show CDR1 as SGHTS and CDR2 as YDEGEE. V lost 0 bases to trimming and J lost 2 bases; unmatched junction nucleotides: 2. CDR3 coding DNA: TGTGCCAGCAGCTTGGGACAGGGTCCCTACAATGAGCAGTTCTTC. This translates into CASSLGQGPYNEQFF.

This chain joins TRBV4-1 and TRBJ2-1; 7 bases are a match to TRBD1. The CDR3 length is 15 residues. V shed 4 bases and J 6 bases; nucleotides not matched to a gene: 9. Per germline, CDR1 MGHRA and CDR2 YSYEKL. The CDR3 coding sequence is TGCGCCAGCAGCCGGGACAGAGGGGCGGGCAATGAGCAGTTCTTC. It translates to CASSRDRGAGNEQFF.

V and J are TRBV7-8 and TRBJ1-1; D gene unclear. Between the trimmed V and J ends, which lost 5 bases and 7 bases, there was a span of 17 bases. CDR1 is SGHVS and CDR2 is FQNEAQ in the germline V gene. The CDR3 covers 14 residues. The CDR3 spells CASSQDRAGREAFF. CDR3 sequence (DNA): TGTGCCAGCAGCCAAGACCGGGCCGGCCGTGAAGCTTTCTTT. The full variable domain, with the rest looked up from reference TRBV7-8 and TRBJ1-1, is GAGVSQSPRYKVAKRGQDVALRCDPISGHVSLFWYQQALGQGPEFLTYFQNEAQLDKSGLPSDRFFAERPEGSVSTLKIQRTQQEDSAVYLCASSQDRAGREAFFGQGTRLTVV.

In the case of this clone: Other DNA variants within this sample encode the same CDR3. V gene TRBV10-3 combines with J gene TRBJ2-3; 8 bases are shared with TRBD1. The ends lost 0 bases at V and 1 base at J; junction bases unmatched: 0. This CDR3 spans 15 amino acids. Germline loops: CDR1 ENHRY, CDR2 SYGVKD. As DNA, the CDR3 is TGTGCCATCAGTGAGTCGACAGGGGGCACAGATACGCAGTATTTT. It yields the protein CAISESTGGTDTQYF.

The chain uses TRBV5-4 and TRBJ2-7; the match to TRBD2 covers 8 bases. CDR1 is SGHNT, CDR2 YYREEE, per germline (reference sequence). The CDR3 spans 16 residues. V trimming: 1 base; J trimming: 0 bases; junction bases outside the gene matches: 6. CDR3 nucleotides: TGTGCCAGCAGCTTGAAAATTAGCGGGGACTCCTACGAGCAGTACTTC. This sequence encodes CASSLKISGDSYEQYF.

The chain couples TRBV19 to TRBJ1-6; tentatively, D is TRBD1 (6 bases). Germline assignment: CDR1 LNHDA and CDR2 SQIVND (reference sequence). CDR3 size: 12 residues. Trimming took off 7 bases at V and 8 bases at J, with 9 bases between the two ends. The CDR3 protein is CASKGGDSPLHF. In DNA, the CDR3 is TGTGCCAGTAAGGGGGGGGATTCACCCCTCCACTTT.

The chain carries TRBV19 and TRBJ2-6, with 9 bases fitting TRBD1. CDR1 is LNHDA and CDR2 is SQIVND in the germline V gene (reference sequence). The V and J ends lost 4 bases and 0 bases, in that order; junction bases with no gene match: 7. The CDR3 length is 18 residues. CDR3 bases: TGTGCCAGTAGTAACCGGGACAGGGCGAGCTCTGGGGCCAACGTCCTGACTTTC. This translates into CASSNRDRASSGANVLTF.

The rearrangement uses TRBV11-2 and TRBJ2-7, with TRBD2 identical over 9 bases. Trimming took 2 bases from V and 0 from J; bases not matched to a gene: 8. The CDR3 extends over 17 amino acids. Germline assignment: CDR1 SGHAT and CDR2 FQNNGV. The CDR3 coding sequence is TGTGCCAGCAGCTTAATTCTAGCGGGGCCTGACTCCTACGAGCAGTACTTC. Amino acids: CASSLILAGPDSYEQYF.

CDR3: CASSSYRTGGANQPQHF. CDR3 in DNA: TGTGCCAGCAGCAGCTACCGGACAGGGGGTGCGAATCAGCCCCAGCATTTT. This chain uses TRBV7-9 with TRBJ1-5, with TRBD1 identical over 10 bases. The CDR3 sequence is 17 residues long. V was pared by 5 bases and J by 4 bases, with 11 bases of the junction left unmatched. Germline V gene sequence: CDR1 SEHNR, CDR2 FQNEAQ (reference sequence). The whole variable domain, filled in from reference TRBV7-9 and TRBJ1-5, reads DTGVSQNPRHKITKRGQNVTFRCDPISEHNRLYWYRQTLGQGPEFLTYFQNEAQLEKSRLLSDRFSAERPKGSFSTLEIQRTEQGDSAMYLCASSSYRTGGANQPQHFGDGTRLSIL.

The chain uses TRBV19 and TRBJ2-2; D is unresolved. The germline CDR1 and CDR2 sequences are LNHDA and SQIVND (reference sequence). Trimming shortened V by 5 bases and J by 2 bases, and 15 bases separated the two germline ends. The CDR3 is 16 residues long. CDR3 nucleotides: TGTGCCAGTAGTGCTGTCCAGGCCATTAACACCGGGGAGCTGTTTTTT. It yields the protein CASSAVQAINTGELFF.

V gene TRBV10-3 combines with J gene TRBJ2-2; 11 bases are a match to TRBD1. CDR3 size: 15 residues. Germline lookup yields CDR1 ENHRY and CDR2 SYGVKD. The J segment lost 5 bases and the V segment lost 6 bases, leaving 5 bases of the junction unmatched. The CDR3 coding sequence is TGTGCCATCAGGGGTGGGACAGGGGGAACCGGGGAGCTGTTTTTT. Translation gives CAIRGGTGGTGELFF.

Details on this clone: One end of the junction varies from germline; a read error may be responsible. The V call is TRBV5-6, the J call TRBJ1-5, with 9 bases identical to TRBD1. The CDR3 is 17 amino acids. Germline V gene data show CDR1 as SGHDT and CDR2 as YYEEEE. DNA of the CDR3: TGTGCCGGCAGCGCCGGGACAGGGCACGGTAGCAATCAGCCCCAGCATTTT. Translation: CAGSAGTGHGSNQPQHF.